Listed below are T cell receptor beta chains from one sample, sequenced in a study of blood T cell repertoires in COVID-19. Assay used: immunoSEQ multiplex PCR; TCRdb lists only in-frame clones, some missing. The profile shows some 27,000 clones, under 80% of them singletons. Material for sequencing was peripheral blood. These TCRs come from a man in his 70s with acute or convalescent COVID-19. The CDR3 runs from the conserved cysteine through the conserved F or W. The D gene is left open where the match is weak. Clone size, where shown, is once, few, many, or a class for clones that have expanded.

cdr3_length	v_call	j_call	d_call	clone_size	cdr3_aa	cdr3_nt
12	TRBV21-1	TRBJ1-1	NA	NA	CASTQRITEAFF	TGTGCCAGCACCCAGAGGATCACTGAAGCTTTCTTT
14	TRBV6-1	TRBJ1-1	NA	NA	CASSEFQSNTEAFF	TGTGCCAGCAGTGAATTTCAGTCTAACACTGAAGCTTTCTTT
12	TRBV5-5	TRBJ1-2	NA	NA	CASSLRERGYTF	TGTGCCAGCAGCCTTCGGGAGCGGGGCTACACCTTC
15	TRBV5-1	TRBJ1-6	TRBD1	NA	CASSLEDRDNSPLHF	TGCGCCAGCAGCTTGGAGGACAGGGATAATTCACCCCTCCACTTT
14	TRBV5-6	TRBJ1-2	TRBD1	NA	CASSYRQGARGYTF	TGTGCCAGCAGCTATAGACAGGGGGCGCGAGGCTACACCTTC
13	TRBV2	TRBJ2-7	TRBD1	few	CASSRTGVHEQYF	TGTGCCAGCAGTCGGACAGGGGTGCACGAGCAGTACTTC
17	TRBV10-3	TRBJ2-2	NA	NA	CAISEFFISQNTGELFF	TGTGCCATCAGTGAATTCTTTATTAGTCAGAACACCGGGGAGCTGTTTTTT
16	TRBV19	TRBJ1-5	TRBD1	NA	CASTPTGRKGNQPQHF	TGTGCCAGTACCCCGACAGGGCGGAAGGGCAATCAGCCCCAGCATTTT
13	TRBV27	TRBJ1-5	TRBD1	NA	CATGTVSNQPQHF	TGTGCCACCGGGACAGTTAGCAATCAGCCCCAGCATTTT
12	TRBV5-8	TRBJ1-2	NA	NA	CASSWPNYGYTF	TGTGCCAGCAGCTGGCCTAACTATGGCTACACCTTC
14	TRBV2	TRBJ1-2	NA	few	CASSALEGRGGYTF	TGTGCCAGCAGCGCCCTTGAAGGTCGGGGAGGCTACACCTTC
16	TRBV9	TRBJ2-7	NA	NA	CASSVDEGGLAYEQYF	TGTGCCAGCAGCGTAGACGAAGGGGGTCTTGCCTACGAGCAGTACTTC
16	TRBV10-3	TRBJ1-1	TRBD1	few	CAISGSGQGTYTEAFF	TGTGCCATCAGTGGGTCGGGACAGGGGACTTACACTGAAGCTTTCTTT
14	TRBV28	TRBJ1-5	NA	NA	CASLQAADYQPQHF	TGTGCCAGCCTCCAGGCAGCGGATTATCAGCCCCAGCATTTT
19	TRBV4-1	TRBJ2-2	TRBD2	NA	CASSQDLAGGPGDTGELFF	TGCGCCAGCAGCCAAGATCTCGCGGGGGGGCCGGGTGACACCGGGGAGCTGTTTTTT
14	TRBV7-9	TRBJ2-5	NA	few	CASSYMVHGETQYF	TGTGCCAGCAGCTACATGGTCCACGGGGAGACCCAGTACTTC
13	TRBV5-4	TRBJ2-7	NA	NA	CASRHAGALEQYF	TGTGCCAGCAGACACGCCGGAGCACTCGAGCAGTACTTC
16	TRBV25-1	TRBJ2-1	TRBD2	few	CASAPVATSGRYEQFF	TGTGCCAGTGCCCCAGTAGCGACTAGCGGGAGGTATGAGCAGTTCTTC
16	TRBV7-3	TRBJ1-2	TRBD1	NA	CASSLTGDRVENGYTF	TGTGCCAGCAGCTTAACCGGGGACAGGGTGGAAAATGGCTACACCTTC
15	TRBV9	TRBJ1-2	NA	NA	CASSVERAGDYGYTF	TGTGCCAGCAGCGTAGAGCGGGCTGGAGACTATGGCTACACCTTC
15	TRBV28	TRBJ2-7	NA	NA	CASSLSQGARGEQYF	TGTGCCAGCAGTTTATCCCAGGGGGCGCGGGGGGAGCAGTACTTC
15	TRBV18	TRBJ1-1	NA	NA	CASSYDRRMNTEAFF	TGTGCCAGCTCGTACGACAGAAGAATGAACACTGAAGCTTTCTTT